These 15 T cell receptor beta chains were sequenced from one sample in a study of blood T cell repertoires in COVID-19. The repertoire was sequenced with immunoSEQ multiplex PCR; TCRdb's copy has only in-frame clones and lacks some. The sample consists of under 250,000 clones, more than 65% of them appearing once. The specimen sequenced was peripheral blood. These receptors were obtained from a woman aged 60 to 75 with acute or convalescent COVID-19.

The V and J genes are TRBV7-8 and TRBJ1-3, with D unclear. Deletions cut 4 bases from V and 0 bases from J, with 19 bases between. Looked up from germline, CDR1 is SGHVS and CDR2 is FQNEAQ. The CDR3 covers 18 residues. CDR3 amino acids: CASSYITSTHLSGNTIYF. The CDR3 DNA reads TGTGCCAGCAGCTACATCACCTCCACCCACCTCTCTGGAAACACCATATATTTT. The whole variable domain, remainder taken from reference TRBV7-8 and TRBJ1-3, is GAGVSQSPRYKVAKRGQDVALRCDPISGHVSLFWYQQALGQGPEFLTYFQNEAQLDKSGLPSDRFFAERPEGSVSTLKIQRTQQEDSAVYLCASSYITSTHLSGNTIYFGEGSWLTVV.

This rearrangement joins TRBV6-2 or TRBV6-3 to TRBJ1-5; tentatively, D is TRBD1 (6 bases). This CDR3 has 15 amino acids. Germline CDR1 reads MNHEY; CDR2 reads SVGEGT. V lost 4 bases, J lost 8 bases, and 18 bases lay in between. The CDR3 region is CASSSLGGALKPQHF. The CDR3 DNA sequence: TGTGCCAGCAGTTCCCTCGGGGGGGCCTTGAAGCCCCAGCATTTT.

The chain is built from TRBV2 and TRBJ1-1; 7 bases fit TRBD1. The CDR3 is 15 residues long. The trim removed 3 bases at V and 9 bases at J, leaving 13 bases unmatched. Germline V lookup: CDR1 SNHLY, CDR2 FYNNEI. DNA for the CDR3: TGTGCCAGCAGTGATTCGGGGACAGTTCGGGGGCAAGCTTTCTTT. It encodes CASSDSGTVRGQAFF.

Only a few counts were recorded for this clone. V is TRBV19 and J is TRBJ1-2; 8 bases are shared with TRBD1. J lost 0 bases, V lost 7 bases, and 7 bases had no gene match. This CDR3 comprises 15 residues. In germline, CDR1 is LNHDA, CDR2 SQIVND (reference sequence). The CDR3 region is CASTDRGLANYGYTF. The CDR3 region has the DNA TGTGCCAGTACCGACAGGGGCCTAGCTAACTATGGCTACACCTTC.

The chain's CDR3 is CASRLESSYNSPLHF. The CDR3, as DNA: TGTGCCAGCAGACTAGAGAGCTCCTATAATTCACCCCTCCACTTT. The gene calls are TRBV6-4 and TRBJ1-6; no firm D call. V was shortened by 6 bases and J by 0 bases, with 9 bases between the two germline ends. The germline CDR1 and CDR2 sequences are MRHNA and SNTAGT. The CDR3 has 15 amino acids.

The chain employs TRBV7-2 and TRBJ2-3, with 10 bases lining up with TRBD2. CDR1 and CDR2 (germline): SGHTA, FQGNSA. The J segment lost 9 bases and the V segment lost 5 bases, leaving 11 bases of the junction unmatched. This CDR3 has 15 amino acids. In DNA, the CDR3 is TGTGCCAGCAGCGAAAAAAGCGGGGGGGCAAGGACGCAGTATTTT. It encodes CASSEKSGGARTQYF. Full variable domain (rest looked up from reference TRBV7-2 and TRBJ2-3): GAGVSQSPSNKVTEKGKDVELRCDPISGHTALYWYRQSLGQGLEFLIYFQGNSAPDKSGLPSDRFSAERTGGSVSTLTIQRTQQEDSAVYLCASSEKSGGARTQYFGPGTRLTVL.

The chain couples TRBV29-1 to TRBJ2-5, with TRBD1 identical over 9 bases. Germline CDR1 is SQVTM and CDR2 is ANQGSEA. The CDR3 consists of 13 residues. V trimming: 3 bases; J trimming: 5 bases; junction bases outside the gene matches: 4. CDR3 region: CSVEGTGRETQYF. The CDR3 DNA sequence: TGCAGCGTTGAGGGGACAGGGAGGGAGACCCAGTACTTC.

The chain recombines TRBV3-1 (or the pseudogene TRBV3-2) with TRBJ2-5; 9 bases match TRBD2. The length of the CDR3 is 15 residues. J gave up 2 bases and V 4 bases, and 5 bases lay outside the gene matches. Germline CDR1 reads LGHDT; CDR2 reads YNNKEL (reference sequence). In nucleotides, the CDR3 is TGTGCCAGCAGCCGACGTAGCGGGGGACAAGAGACCCAGTACTTC. Protein product: CASSRRSGGQETQYF.

V usage is TRBV12-3 or TRBV12-4 and J usage is TRBJ2-3; D unresolved. This CDR3 contains 11 residues. V lost 8 bases to trimming and J lost 6 bases, with 9 bases between them. CDR3 sequence reads: CASAAADTQYF. The CDR3 DNA follows: TGTGCCAGCGCGGCCGCCGATACGCAGTATTTT.

This clone has a single count. This rearrangement joins TRBV30 to TRBJ1-1, with TRBD1 identical over 7 bases. After removal of 2 bases from V and 0 bases from J, the junction contained 3 bases not matched to a gene. This CDR3 is built from 14 residues. Germline CDR1 and CDR2: GTSNPN and SVGIG (reference sequence). The CDR3 DNA reads TGTGCCTGGAGTCCAGGGGGACTGAACACTGAAGCTTTCTTT. Protein sequence: CAWSPGGLNTEAFF. The whole variable domain, remainder taken from reference TRBV30 and TRBJ1-1, is SQTIHQWPATLVQPVGSPLSLECTVEGTSNPNLYWYRQAAGRGLQLLFYSVGIGQISSEVPQNLSASRPQDRQFILSSKKLLLSDSGFYLCAWSPGGLNTEAFFGQGTRLTVV.

V gene TRBV9 combines with J gene TRBJ1-1; 9 bases are a match to TRBD1. The trim removed 3 bases at V and 3 bases at J, leaving 0 bases unmatched. CDR3 length: 13 residues. CDR1 is SGDLS, CDR2 YYNGEE, per germline. The CDR3 is CASSGDRDTEAFF. The DNA for the CDR3 is TGTGCCAGCAGCGGGGACAGGGACACTGAAGCTTTCTTT. The whole variable domain, remainder taken from reference TRBV9 and TRBJ1-1, is DSGVTQTPKHLITATGQRVTLRCSPRSGDLSVYWYQQSLDQGLQFLIQYYNGEERAKGNILERFSAQQFPDLHSELNLSSLELGDSALYFCASSGDRDTEAFFGQGTRLTVV.

This chain links TRBV19 with TRBJ2-2; 14 bases are shared with TRBD2. CDR1 is LNHDA, CDR2 SQIVND, per germline (reference sequence). J lost 3 bases, V lost 3 bases, and 3 bases had no gene match. There are 17 residues in the CDR3. The CDR3 DNA sequence: TGTGCCAGTAGTATCGGACTAGCGGGGGGATACACCGGGGAGCTGTTTTTT. It translates to CASSIGLAGGYTGELFF.

CDR3 bases: TGTGCCAGCAGCTTAGTACAGGGAGGGACTGAAGCTTTCTTT. This codes for CASSLVQGGTEAFF. The V and J genes are TRBV7-9 and TRBJ1-1; possible D gene TRBD1, 6 bases. Germline lookup yields CDR1 SEHNR and CDR2 FQNEAQ (reference sequence). CDR3 length equals 14 residues. Trimming removed 1 base at V and 5 bases at J, with 11 bases between. Complete variable domain (other parts from reference TRBV7-9 and TRBJ1-1): DTGVSQNPRHKITKRGQNVTFRCDPISEHNRLYWYRQTLGQGPEFLTYFQNEAQLEKSRLLSDRFSAERPKGSFSTLEIQRTEQGDSAMYLCASSLVQGGTEAFFGQGTRLTVV.

This chain joins TRBV7-2 and TRBJ1-3, with 7 bases identical to TRBD1. Germline assignment: CDR1 SGHTA and CDR2 FQGNSA. The CDR3 has 16 amino acids. The J segment lost 0 bases and the V segment lost 3 bases, leaving 5 bases of the junction unmatched. Here the CDR3 DNA reads TGTGCCAGCAGCTTGGGACAGATCAGCTCTGGAAACACCATATATTTT. It codes for CASSLGQISSGNTIYF. The variable domain in full, completed from reference TRBV7-2 and TRBJ1-3, reads GAGVSQSPSNKVTEKGKDVELRCDPISGHTALYWYRQSLGQGLEFLIYFQGNSAPDKSGLPSDRFSAERTGGSVSTLTIQRTQQEDSAVYLCASSLGQISSGNTIYFGEGSWLTVV.

This chain links TRBV29-1 with TRBJ1-2, with a tentative D call TRBD1 (6 bases). With 5 bases removed from V and 7 bases from J, the gap between germline ends came to 11 bases. The germline CDR1 and CDR2 sequences are SQVTM and ANQGSEA. The CDR3 sequence is 11 residues long. CDR3 bases: TGCAGCGTTAGGGGGTCAGGTGGCTACACCTTC. Its translation: CSVRGSGGYTF.